A single sample is the source of the 30 T cell receptor beta chains below, sequenced in a study of naive and memory T cell subsets. Study-wide findings and caveats: A few larger clonotypes appeared in naive repertoires, especially CD8, possibly memory cells re-expressing CD45RA.

The beta constant-region primer was an equimolar mix of two oligonucleotides covering TRBC1 and TRBC2. Four rounds of PCR amplified the ligated cDNA using nested alpha and beta constant-region primers plus SP2. TCRdb independently ran MiXCR on the UMI-ligation and nested PCR reads; one entry per CDR3 protein. This table has about 160,000 distinct CDR3 sequences, roughly 23% appearing once. No antigen is known for these receptors. Material: naive CD4+ T cells from blood. These TCRs come from a human donor in good health.

This clonotype was observed a few times. The chain uses TRBV30 and TRBJ2-7; 9 nucleotides align to TRBD1. V lost 3 bases to trimming and J lost 3 bases; unmatched junction nucleotides: 6. Germline V lookup: CDR1 GTSNPN, CDR2 SVGIG (reference sequence). CDR3 length: 14 amino acids. The CDR3 nucleotides are TGTGCCTGGAGCCCGGGACAGGGCTACTACGAGCAGTACTTC. Protein product: CAWSPGQGYYEQYF.

The rearrangement links TRBV3-1 to TRBJ1-1; no definite D call. Germline CDR1 is LGHDT and CDR2 is YNNKEL (reference sequence). This CDR3 region has 13 residues. Trimming removed 0 bases at V and 6 bases at J, with 8 bases between. CDR3 amino acids: CASSQDSAAEAFF. CDR3 in DNA: TGTGCCAGCAGCCAAGATTCGGCAGCTGAAGCTTTCTTT.

The chain combines TRBV29-1 with TRBJ2-6; no clear D. The CDR3 is 14 residues long. Trimming shortened V by 2 bases and J by 0 bases, and 5 bases separated the two germline ends. In germline, CDR1 is SQVTM, CDR2 ANQGSEA. The CDR3: CSVEMGSGANVLTF. In DNA, the CDR3 is TGCAGCGTTGAAATGGGCTCTGGGGCCAACGTCCTGACTTTC.

This clonotype was detected a few times. The chain recombines TRBV28 with TRBJ2-7; 8 bases match TRBD1. The germline V gene has CDR1 MDHEN and CDR2 SYDVKM. Trimming removed 6 bases from V and 2 bases from J; junction bases left unmatched: 9. The CDR3 contains 15 residues. The CDR3 is CASRTRTGLPYEQYF. For the CDR3, the DNA is TGTGCCAGCAGAACCAGGACAGGGCTCCCCTACGAGCAGTACTTC. Combining the CDR3 with reference TRBV28 and TRBJ2-7 gives the whole variable domain DVKVTQSSRYLVKRTGEKVFLECVQDMDHENMFWYRQDPGLGLRLIYFSYDVKMKEKGDIPEGYSVSREKKERFSLILESASTNQTSMYLCASRTRTGLPYEQYFGPGTRLTVT.

This clonotype was counted only a few times. The chain employs TRBV28 and TRBJ1-1; TRBD1 aligns across 8 bases. Germline loops: CDR1 MDHEN, CDR2 SYDVKM. V lost 3 bases, J lost 7 bases, and 4 bases stayed unmatched. This CDR3 contains 13 residues. The CDR3 region is CASSFDRGLEAFF. In DNA form, the CDR3 reads TGTGCCAGCAGTTTCGACAGGGGACTTGAAGCTTTCTTT.

The chain employs TRBV30 and TRBJ2-1; D is unresolved. This CDR3 has 16 residues. The V end was cut by 0 bases, the J end by 5 bases, with 17 bases between. Germline CDR1 and CDR2: GTSNPN and SVGIG (reference sequence). CDR3 in DNA: TGTGCCTGGAGTGTACTGTGGTCCTACCGTGACAATGAGCAGTTCTTC. Encoded protein: CAWSVLWSYRDNEQFF. Filled out from reference TRBV30 and TRBJ2-1, the complete variable domain reads SQTIHQWPATLVQPVGSPLSLECTVEGTSNPNLYWYRQAAGRGLQLLFYSVGIGQISSEVPQNLSASRPQDRQFILSSKKLLLSDSGFYLCAWSVLWSYRDNEQFFGPGTRLTVL.

V usage is TRBV29-1 and J usage is TRBJ1-2; no clear D gene. The V gene's germline CDR1 is SQVTM and CDR2 ANQGSEA. The V and J ends lost 3 bases and 4 bases respectively, with 18 bases between them. The CDR3 sequence is 15 residues long. The CDR3 sequence is CSVEVPFGRTYGYTF. As DNA, the CDR3 is TGCAGCGTTGAGGTTCCCTTCGGCAGGACCTATGGCTACACCTTC.

The rearrangement links TRBV20-1 to TRBJ1-2; tentatively, D is TRBD1 (5 bases). V was pared by 5 bases and J by 9 bases, with 19 bases between. The CDR3 totals 13 residues. Germline values: CDR1 DFQATT, CDR2 SNEGSKA (reference sequence). The CDR3 region has the DNA TGCAGTGCTCCCCCCCGGGACGGGGGACGCTACACCTTC. Amino acid sequence: CSAPPRDGGRYTF.

In its sample, this clonotype was seen a few times. The V call is TRBV6-1, the J call TRBJ2-1; D unresolved. Looked up from germline, CDR1 is MNHNS and CDR2 is SASEGT. The germline V and J ends were trimmed by 6 bases and 4 bases, with 13 bases remaining between them. The CDR3 runs to 14 residues. DNA of the CDR3: TGTGCCAGCAGGTACCTTCAGGAATACAATGAGCAGTTCTTC. Amino acids: CASRYLQEYNEQFF.

In this sample, this clonotype turned up a few times. The V call is TRBV28, the J call TRBJ2-1; D gene uncertain. Germline CDR1 MDHEN, CDR2 SYDVKM. This CDR3 spans 15 amino acids. V lost 4 bases to trimming and J lost 0 bases, with 10 bases between them. The CDR3 spells CASSSAGTSYNEQFF. Here the CDR3 DNA reads TGTGCCAGCAGTTCCGCAGGCACCTCCTACAATGAGCAGTTCTTC.

The sample holds a few counts of this clonotype. The chain combines TRBV20-1 with TRBJ2-3; TRBD2 agrees at 11 bases. CDR1 is DFQATT and CDR2 is SNEGSKA in the germline V gene (reference sequence). The CDR3 covers 14 residues. V lost 5 bases, J lost 4 bases, and 5 bases stayed unmatched. CDR3 residues: CSAPLAGVADTQYF. CDR3 nucleotides: TGCAGTGCTCCACTAGCGGGAGTCGCAGATACGCAGTATTTT.

The chain employs TRBV6-5 and TRBJ2-2, with 7 bases fitting TRBD2. In germline, CDR1 is MNHEY, CDR2 SVGAGI. The CDR3 loop spans 15 amino acids. The ends lost 5 bases at V and 2 bases at J; junction bases unmatched: 5. CDR3 nucleotide sequence: TGTGCCAGCAGTCACCTAGCGGCAAACACCGGGGAGCTGTTTTTT. Translation: CASSHLAANTGELFF.

This clonotype was recorded once. The rearrangement links TRBV5-6 to TRBJ2-3; D uncertain. Germline-derived CDR1 and CDR2 are SGHDT and YYEEEE. This CDR3 is built from 14 residues. The ends were cut back, 1 base at V and 2 bases at J, with 8 bases in the middle. This chain's CDR3 is CASSLTLYTDTQYF. For the CDR3, the DNA is TGTGCCAGCAGCTTGACGCTCTACACAGATACGCAGTATTTT. The complete variable domain, with remaining parts taken from reference TRBV5-6 and TRBJ2-3, reads DAGVTQSPTHLIKTRGQQVTLRCSPKSGHDTVSWYQQALGQGPQFIFQYYEEEERQRGNFPDRFSGHQFPNYSSELNVNALLLGDSALYLCASSLTLYTDTQYFGPGTRLTVL.

This chain connects TRBV12-3 or TRBV12-4 to TRBJ1-1, with 7 positions matching TRBD1. The ends lost 6 bases at V and 3 bases at J; junction bases unmatched: 7. The CDR3 contains 14 residues. DNA of the CDR3: TGTGCCAGCAGGGCGGGACAGCAGTACACTGAAGCTTTCTTT. This encodes CASRAGQQYTEAFF.

This chain connects TRBV29-1 to TRBJ2-7, with unresolved D. Between the trimmed V and J ends, which lost 4 bases and 1 base, there was a span of 20 bases. CDR1 is SQVTM and CDR2 is ANQGSEA in the germline V gene. The CDR3 has 16 residues. The CDR3 is CSVVSPTAGSSYEQYF. The CDR3 region has the DNA TGCAGCGTTGTATCCCCTACCGCAGGTTCTTCCTACGAGCAGTACTTC.

This sequence joins TRBV12-3 or TRBV12-4 and TRBJ2-7; D is possibly TRBD1 (6 bases). Trimming took 2 bases from V and 6 from J, leaving 8 bases between them. The CDR3 covers 12 residues. Here the CDR3 reads CASSLTGREQYF. In DNA form, the CDR3 reads TGTGCCAGCAGTTTAACAGGGCGCGAGCAGTACTTC.

The V and J genes are TRBV28 and TRBJ2-7; 15 positions match TRBD2. V lost 5 bases and J lost 4; bases outside the gene matches: 6. The CDR3 is 16 amino acids. Germline CDR1 is MDHEN and CDR2 is SYDVKM. The CDR3 nucleotides read TGTGCCAGCAGTCCCGGACTAGCGGGAGGGATTTACGAGCAGTACTTC. Protein product: CASSPGLAGGIYEQYF.

The gene calls are TRBV20-1 and TRBJ1-5; 9 bases fit TRBD1. This CDR3 is 15 amino acids long. Looked up from germline, CDR1 is DFQATT and CDR2 is SNEGSKA (reference sequence). Trimming took 2 bases from V and 3 from J; bases not matched to a gene: 5. CDR3 amino acids: CSARIRTGVNQPQHF. In DNA, the CDR3 is TGCAGTGCTAGAATACGGACAGGGGTCAATCAGCCCCAGCATTTT.

The chain uses TRBV25-1 and TRBJ2-7, with TRBD2 matching 8 bases. The CDR3 spans 13 residues. Germline V gene sequence: CDR1 MGHDK, CDR2 SYGVNS. The V segment lost 7 bases and the J segment 0 bases; nucleotides outside the gene matches: 2. This chain's CDR3 is CASTGTSSYEQYF. CDR3 DNA: TGTGCCAGCACTGGGACTAGCTCCTACGAGCAGTACTTC.

The chain has TRBV7-2 and TRBJ1-2; the match to TRBD1 covers 7 bases. This CDR3 has 14 amino acids. The germline gives CDR1 SGHTA, CDR2 FQGNSA. J was trimmed by 8 bases and V by 5 bases; bases with no gene match: 11. The CDR3, as DNA: TGTGCCAGCAGCCCCCAGGGGGGGGCCTGGGGCTACACCTTC. It is translated as CASSPQGGAWGYTF.

This clonotype was seen repeatedly, ten times or more. The chain uses TRBV28 and TRBJ2-7; TRBD1 might be the D (6 bases). The CDR3 totals 12 residues. CDR1 and CDR2 from the germline V gene are MDHEN and SYDVKM. V was clipped by 5 bases and J by 6 bases, with 11 bases between them. The CDR3 region has the DNA TGTGCCAGCAGTGACAGGAGGCCCGAGCAGTACTTC. Protein product: CASSDRRPEQYF.

This clonotype was seen a handful of times. J is TRBJ2-1 and V is TRBV3-1; 7 bases are shared with TRBD2. This CDR3 contains 15 residues. Trimming took 0 bases from V and 4 from J; bases not matched to a gene: 3. The germline V gene has CDR1 LGHDT and CDR2 YNNKEL (reference sequence). This CDR3 is CASSQELASYNEQFF. In DNA form, the CDR3 reads TGTGCCAGCAGCCAAGAACTAGCGTCGTACAATGAGCAGTTCTTC.

This clonotype was seen many times. J is TRBJ1-5 and V is TRBV28, with D possibly TRBD1 on 5 matching bases. V was clipped by 3 bases and J by 7 bases, with 10 bases between them. There are 13 residues in the CDR3. In germline, CDR1 is MDHEN, CDR2 SYDVKM. In DNA form, the CDR3 reads TGTGCCAGCAGTTTGGGCAGGGTCCAGCCCCAGCATTTT. It yields the protein CASSLGRVQPQHF.

The chain combines TRBV5-1 with TRBJ1-1, with unresolved D. Germline CDR1 SGHRS, CDR2 YFSETQ. Trimming shortened V by 0 bases and J by 7 bases, and 10 bases separated the two germline ends. The CDR3 has 13 amino acids. Written as DNA, the CDR3 is TGCGCCAGCAGCTTGGCTTTCGTGGATGAAGCTTTCTTT. Translating gives CASSLAFVDEAFF.

The CDR3 here is CASSVEEAYGEQYF. The DNA for the CDR3 is TGTGCCAGCAGCGTAGAGGAGGCGTACGGCGAGCAGTACTTC. This chain links TRBV9 with TRBJ2-7, with D perhaps TRBD2 (5 bases). There are 14 residues in the CDR3. V gave up 0 bases and J gave up 6 bases, with 13 bases separating them. Per germline, CDR1 SGDLS and CDR2 YYNGEE.

The J gene is TRBJ1-5, the V gene TRBV25-1, with 7 nucleotides matching TRBD1. V trimming: 2 bases; J trimming: 4 bases; junction bases outside the gene matches: 5. Germline assignment: CDR1 MGHDK and CDR2 SYGVNS. The CDR3 is 15 amino acids. The CDR3 DNA reads as TGTGCCAGCAGTGAAGCGGGCAGGGGGAATCAGCCCCAGCATTTT. It is translated as CASSEAGRGNQPQHF.

Only a few counts were recorded for this clonotype. The chain is built from TRBV6-6 and TRBJ2-3; TRBD1 matches at 8 bases. The CDR3 covers 17 residues. Unmatched junction bases numbered 6, after V lost 0 bases and J lost 1 base. The germline V gene encodes CDR1 MNHNY and CDR2 SVGAGI (reference sequence). The CDR3 protein is CASSYSPPTGGTDTQYF. CDR3 bases: TGTGCCAGCAGTTACTCCCCCCCGACAGGGGGCACAGATACGCAGTATTTT.

This clonotype occurred a few times. The rearrangement uses TRBV10-3 and TRBJ1-1, with D unclear. Germline V gene data show CDR1 as ENHRY and CDR2 as SYGVKD. The CDR3 is 12 residues long. V was pared by 4 bases and J by 1 base, with 4 bases between. The CDR3 spells CAISVRNTEAFF. CDR3 DNA: TGTGCCATCAGTGTTAGGAACACTGAAGCTTTCTTT.

The rearrangement links TRBV9 to TRBJ2-1; TRBD2 is a possible D gene (5 bases). With 0 bases removed from V and 9 bases from J, the gap between germline ends came to 7 bases. The CDR3 has 12 amino acids. Looked up from germline, CDR1 is SGDLS and CDR2 is YYNGEE. CDR3: CASSVVGGEQFF. The CDR3 DNA follows: TGTGCCAGCAGCGTAGTTGGAGGTGAGCAGTTCTTC. The complete variable domain, with remaining parts taken from reference TRBV9 and TRBJ2-1, reads DSGVTQTPKHLITATGQRVTLRCSPRSGDLSVYWYQQSLDQGLQFLIQYYNGEERAKGNILERFSAQQFPDLHSELNLSSLELGDSALYFCASSVVGGEQFFGPGTRLTVL.

This clonotype came up a few times. This chain uses TRBV29-1 with TRBJ2-1, with D perhaps TRBD1 or TRBD2 (5 bases each). The V and J ends lost 4 bases and 7 bases respectively, with 11 bases between them. CDR1 SQVTM and CDR2 ANQGSEA come from the germline V gene. This CDR3 has 12 amino acids. This CDR3 reads CSVGRRENEQFF. CDR3 bases: TGCAGCGTTGGTCGCAGGGAGAATGAGCAGTTCTTC.